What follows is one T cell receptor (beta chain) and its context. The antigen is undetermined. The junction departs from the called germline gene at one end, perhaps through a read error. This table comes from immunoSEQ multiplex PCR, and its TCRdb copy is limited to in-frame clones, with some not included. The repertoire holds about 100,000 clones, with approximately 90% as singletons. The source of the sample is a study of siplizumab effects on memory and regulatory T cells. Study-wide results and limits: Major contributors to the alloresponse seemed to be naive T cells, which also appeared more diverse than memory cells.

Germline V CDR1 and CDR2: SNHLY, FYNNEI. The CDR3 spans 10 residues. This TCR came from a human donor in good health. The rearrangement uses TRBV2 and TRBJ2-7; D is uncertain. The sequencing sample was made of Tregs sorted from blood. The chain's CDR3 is CANSDYEQYF. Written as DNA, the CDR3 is TGTGCCAACAGTGATTACGAGCAGTACTTC.